This TCR beta chain was captured by sequencing in a study of blood T cells in healthy people across ages. Study outcomes and limitations: The authors considered diversity estimates from one million T cells to be underestimates. Strongly correlated with naive T cell percentage was TCR beta diversity.

On this clonotype itself: Its antigen is undetermined.

Germline loops: CDR1 MNHEY, CDR2 SVGAGI. V gave up 0 bases and J gave up 0 bases, with 15 bases separating them. The CDR3 contains 19 residues. Primed by a sample-barcoded 5' primer and a J-beta primer mix, a second PCR proceeded for 7 to 11 cycles. TCRdb itself ran the 5' RACE reads through MiXCR, one entry per CDR3 protein. This repertoire shows roughly 1 million distinct CDR3 sequences, approximately 25% found once; its top ten account for about 0.69%. These sequences were also reported in another study, on T cells of mothers and their children. From that study: For the second PCR, the M1S primer put in sample barcodes and 2-4 random nucleotides. Per child, around 2.9 million TCR beta CDR3 reads were obtained, against over 8.5 million per mother.

V usage is TRBV6-5 and J usage is TRBJ2-6; D might be TRBD1 (6 bases). Sample: blood. The receptor comes from a girl aged 2-10 years in good health. As DNA, the CDR3 is TGTGCCAGCAGTTACTCGATATTAGACAGGAACTCTGGGGCCAACGTCCTGACTTTC. Protein product: CASSYSILDRNSGANVLTF.